The source of this T cell receptor beta chain is a study of blood T cell repertoires in COVID-19. Across the whole study: The United States, Italy and Spain provided the acute and convalescent COVID-19 samples. T cells, B-cell-depleted T cells, or PBMCs supplied cDNA or gDNA.

Participants were aged 18 to 89 years, lived in around 22 US areas, and enrolled virtually. The V end lost 1 base, the J end lost 1 base, and 11 bases lay between the germline ends. CDR3 length: 15 amino acids. Germline V gene data show CDR1 as SGHRS and CDR2 as YFSETQ. Authors' analysis steps: Reference gene primer amplification yielded estimated nucleated cell counts. The assay was immunoSEQ multiplex PCR, and TCRdb's table has in-frame clones only and misses some. V and J calls plus clone size are reproduced from that table; the DNA served to infer D and trimming. Here the sample spans roughly 240,000 clones, approximately 85% being singletons.

The chain links TRBV5-1 to TRBJ2-5; TRBD2 might be the D (6 bases). The clonotype originates from a woman in her fifties or sixties with acute COVID-19. The material sequenced was PBMCs or T cells enriched from blood (not recorded which). CDR3 sequence: CASSLTAGRQETQYF. The CDR3 coding sequence is TGCGCCAGCAGCTTGACAGCGGGTCGCCAAGAGACCCAGTACTTC.